These T cell receptor beta chains were read from a single sample in a study of CD8 T cells in ankylosing spondylitis. TCRdb fed the 5' RACE reads into MiXCR, producing one record per CDR3 protein. Among 250,000 to 400,000 distinct CDR3 sequences listed, roughly 11% were seen once. The specimen was blood, either unsorted or a sorted T cell fraction (not recorded which). The receptors were sampled from a female donor with ankylosing spondylitis or in good health (not recorded which). Both conserved end residues are part of each CDR3. Each record gives: D gene, clone size, V gene, J gene, CDR3 DNA, CDR3 protein. The D gene is left open where the match is weak. A clone size is listed for some rows: how often the clone was seen (once, few, many), or a class if it is expanded.

d_call: -
clone_size: many
v_call: TRBV12-3/TRBV12-4
j_call: TRBJ2-7
cdr3_nt: TGTGCCAGCAGTTCGACGGAAAGCTCCTACGAGCAGTACTTC
cdr3_aa: CASSSTESSYEQYF

d_call: -
clone_size: few
v_call: TRBV28
j_call: TRBJ1-2
cdr3_nt: TGTGCCAGCGCTCTGCATTGGGGTTCGGGCTACACCTTC
cdr3_aa: CASALHWGSGYTF

d_call: -
clone_size: few
v_call: TRBV14
j_call: TRBJ2-2
cdr3_nt: TGTGCCAGCAGCCAAGAAGGGTTCATGCCCACCGGGGAGCTGTTTTTT
cdr3_aa: CASSQEGFMPTGELFF

d_call: -
clone_size: many
v_call: TRBV20-1
j_call: TRBJ2-2
cdr3_nt: TGCAGTGCTAGTGATGGCCTTGCCGCCGGGGAGCTGTTTTTT
cdr3_aa: CSASDGLAAGELFF

d_call: -
clone_size: many
v_call: TRBV20-1
j_call: TRBJ2-1
cdr3_nt: TGCAGTGCCATAAGGGAGCGCAATATTGAGCAGTTCTTC
cdr3_aa: CSAIRERNIEQFF

d_call: TRBD2
clone_size: many
v_call: TRBV12-3/TRBV12-4
j_call: TRBJ2-2
cdr3_nt: TGTGCCAGCACCCCGCCGGGACTAGCGTCCGGGGAGCTGTTTTTT
cdr3_aa: CASTPPGLASGELFF

d_call: TRBD1
clone_size: many
v_call: TRBV3-1
j_call: TRBJ2-2
cdr3_nt: TGTGCCAGCAGCCCCTCGACAGGGAGGGAGCTGTTTTTT
cdr3_aa: CASSPSTGRELFF

d_call: TRBD1
clone_size: many
v_call: TRBV20-1
j_call: TRBJ1-3
cdr3_nt: TGCAGTGCTTACACAGGGGTCGGAAACACCATATATTTT
cdr3_aa: CSAYTGVGNTIYF

d_call: -
clone_size: -
v_call: TRBV7-9
j_call: TRBJ2-2
cdr3_nt: TGTGCCAGCAGCCTTCGGGACCTCGGGGAGCTGTTTTTT
cdr3_aa: CASSLRDLGELFF

d_call: TRBD2
clone_size: -
v_call: TRBV20-1
j_call: TRBJ2-2
cdr3_nt: TGCTGTGCTAGGGGACCTTGGGCGGGAGGTCTTTCAAACACCGGGGAGCTGTTTTTT
cdr3_aa: CCARGPWAGGLSNTGELFF

d_call: -
clone_size: many
v_call: TRBV28
j_call: TRBJ2-7
cdr3_nt: TGTGCCAGCAGGGATTTCCGGGACGAGCAGTACTTC
cdr3_aa: CASRDFRDEQYF

d_call: TRBD1
clone_size: many
v_call: TRBV24-1
j_call: TRBJ2-3
cdr3_nt: TGTGCCACCAGTGAACAAGGGGGGACAGGGAAATCAGATACGCAGTATTTT
cdr3_aa: CATSEQGGTGKSDTQYF

d_call: -
clone_size: many
v_call: TRBV28
j_call: TRBJ1-4
cdr3_nt: TGTGCCAGCAGTTTTGTACAGGGTAAAGAAAAACTGTTTTTT
cdr3_aa: CASSFVQGKEKLFF

d_call: -
clone_size: -
v_call: TRBV12-2
j_call: TRBJ2-3
cdr3_nt: TGTGCAAGTCGCTTAGGACTAGCGGGAGGACAACCTAGCACAGATACGCAGTATTTT
cdr3_aa: CASRLGLAGGQPSTDTQYF

d_call: -
clone_size: few
v_call: TRBV7-3
j_call: TRBJ1-6
cdr3_nt: TGTGCCAGTTCTCCGGGCTTAGAAAGTTCACCCCTCCACTTT
cdr3_aa: CASSPGLESSPLHF

d_call: -
clone_size: few
v_call: TRBV5-1
j_call: TRBJ2-2
cdr3_nt: TGCGCCAGCTCTCAGAAGGGTCCCGAGGGGGAGCTGTTTTTT
cdr3_aa: CASSQKGPEGELFF

d_call: TRBD2
clone_size: many
v_call: TRBV11-1
j_call: TRBJ2-1
cdr3_nt: TGTGCCAGCAGCTCACAGACTAGCGGGAGGTTCCCCTACAATGAGCAGTTCTTC
cdr3_aa: CASSSQTSGRFPYNEQFF

d_call: -
clone_size: many
v_call: TRBV20-1
j_call: TRBJ1-1
cdr3_nt: TGCAGTGCTAGAGGCCAAGTACTGATGAACACTGAAGCTTTCTTT
cdr3_aa: CSARGQVLMNTEAFF

d_call: TRBD2
clone_size: -
v_call: TRBV27
j_call: TRBJ2-7
cdr3_nt: TGTGCCAGCTGGACTAGCGAGTCGTACGAGCAGTACTTC
cdr3_aa: CASWTSESYEQYF

d_call: -
clone_size: few
v_call: TRBV29-1
j_call: TRBJ2-7
cdr3_nt: TGCAGCGCCGCGCGAGGCCCCGACGAGCAGTACTTC
cdr3_aa: CSAARGPDEQYF

d_call: -
clone_size: -
v_call: TRBV4-3
j_call: TRBJ2-2
cdr3_nt: TGCGCCAGCAGCCAAGATCTGCAGACCGGGGAGCTGTTTTTT
cdr3_aa: CASSQDLQTGELFF

d_call: -
clone_size: many
v_call: TRBV7-2
j_call: TRBJ2-5
cdr3_nt: TGTGCCAGCAGCTTACGGGGAAAAGAGACCCAGTACTTC
cdr3_aa: CASSLRGKETQYF

d_call: -
clone_size: few
v_call: TRBV4-1
j_call: TRBJ2-1
cdr3_nt: TGCGCCAGCAGCCAATCTTGGGGAAATGAGCAGTTCTTC
cdr3_aa: CASSQSWGNEQFF

d_call: -
clone_size: many
v_call: TRBV2
j_call: TRBJ2-5
cdr3_nt: TGTGCCAGCGGGAAGTACCAAGAGACCCAGTACTTC
cdr3_aa: CASGKYQETQYF

d_call: TRBD2
clone_size: few
v_call: TRBV6-1
j_call: TRBJ2-7
cdr3_nt: TGTGCCAGCAGCGCCGGGACTAGGGAAAAGGGCGAGCAGTACTTC
cdr3_aa: CASSAGTREKGEQYF

d_call: -
clone_size: -
v_call: TRBV24-1
j_call: TRBJ2-7
cdr3_nt: TGTGCCACCAGTGATTCTCGCGGGGTCTCGGGGGAGCAGTACTTC
cdr3_aa: CATSDSRGVSGEQYF

d_call: TRBD2
clone_size: -
v_call: TRBV5-5
j_call: TRBJ2-1
cdr3_nt: TGTGCCAGCAGCCTGGGACTAGTGGGGAACAATGAGCAGTTCTTC
cdr3_aa: CASSLGLVGNNEQFF

d_call: -
clone_size: many
v_call: TRBV20-1
j_call: TRBJ2-2
cdr3_nt: TGCAGTGCTAGTGCCCCAGGGGTGTCGAACACCGGGGAGCTGTTTTTT
cdr3_aa: CSASAPGVSNTGELFF

d_call: -
clone_size: medium-sized
v_call: TRBV12-3/TRBV12-4
j_call: TRBJ2-5
cdr3_nt: TGTGCCAGCAGTTTAGGTTATCCCGGAACCCAAGAGACCCAGTACTTC
cdr3_aa: CASSLGYPGTQETQYF

d_call: TRBD2
clone_size: -
v_call: TRBV4-2
j_call: TRBJ2-3
cdr3_nt: TGTGCCAGCAGCCAAGATTTGGTGGCTAGCGGTGCAGATACGCAGTATTTT
cdr3_aa: CASSQDLVASGADTQYF

d_call: TRBD2
clone_size: few
v_call: TRBV7-2
j_call: TRBJ2-5
cdr3_nt: TGTGCCAGCAGCTTAGCGGGACTAGCGGAGCAAGAGACCCAGTACTTC
cdr3_aa: CASSLAGLAEQETQYF

d_call: TRBD1
clone_size: few
v_call: TRBV12-3/TRBV12-4
j_call: TRBJ2-4
cdr3_nt: TGTGCCAGCAGGTCTCTGACAGGGGGCGCGAAAACCAAAAACATTCAGTACTTC
cdr3_aa: CASRSLTGGAKTKNIQYF

d_call: TRBD1
clone_size: many
v_call: TRBV3-1
j_call: TRBJ1-1
cdr3_nt: TGTGCCAGCAGCCAGGGGGACAGCGACACTGAAGCTTTCTTT
cdr3_aa: CASSQGDSDTEAFF

d_call: -
clone_size: few
v_call: TRBV4-3
j_call: TRBJ2-1
cdr3_nt: TGCGCCAGCAGCCAATCGGAGGAGGGGTACAATGAGCAGTTCTTC
cdr3_aa: CASSQSEEGYNEQFF

d_call: TRBD2
clone_size: many
v_call: TRBV29-1
j_call: TRBJ2-5
cdr3_nt: TGCAGCGTTATCCGGGACTACCGTTTGCAAGAGACCCAGTACTTC
cdr3_aa: CSVIRDYRLQETQYF

d_call: TRBD1
clone_size: many
v_call: TRBV29-1
j_call: TRBJ2-2
cdr3_nt: TGCAGCGTTCCGGGACAGGTGAACACCGGGGAGCTGTTTTTT
cdr3_aa: CSVPGQVNTGELFF

d_call: TRBD1
clone_size: many
v_call: TRBV20-1
j_call: TRBJ1-5
cdr3_nt: TGCAGTGCCTCGAGGGGGCCGCGCAATCAGCCCCAGCATTTT
cdr3_aa: CSASRGPRNQPQHF

d_call: TRBD2
clone_size: few
v_call: TRBV30
j_call: TRBJ2-1
cdr3_nt: TGTGCCTGGACCGCGGGGAGGGCCGCTTGGAATGAGCAGTTCTTC
cdr3_aa: CAWTAGRAAWNEQFF

d_call: -
clone_size: -
v_call: TRBV3-1
j_call: TRBJ2-3
cdr3_nt: TGTGCCAGCAGCCAAGGGACCGGGAGGGACAGGAGATACACAGATACGCAGTATTTT
cdr3_aa: CASSQGTGRDRRYTDTQYF

d_call: -
clone_size: -
v_call: TRBV13
j_call: TRBJ1-2
cdr3_nt: TGTGCCAGCAGCTTAAGGTCAGACAACTATGGCGACACCTTC
cdr3_aa: CASSLRSDNYGDTF

d_call: TRBD2
clone_size: -
v_call: TRBV15
j_call: TRBJ2-7
cdr3_nt: TGTGCCACCAGCAGAGATTTGCTTAGCGGGAGCTACGAGCAGTACTTC
cdr3_aa: CATSRDLLSGSYEQYF

d_call: -
clone_size: many
v_call: TRBV19
j_call: TRBJ2-6
cdr3_nt: TGTGCCAGTAGTATGCCCCCAACAAATGCTGGGGCCAACGTCCTGACTTTC
cdr3_aa: CASSMPPTNAGANVLTF

d_call: -
clone_size: many
v_call: TRBV28
j_call: TRBJ2-4
cdr3_nt: TGTGCCAGCAGAGTTGCGGGTCTAGGATTAGCCAAAAACATTCAGTACTTC
cdr3_aa: CASRVAGLGLAKNIQYF

d_call: TRBD2
clone_size: many
v_call: TRBV20-1
j_call: TRBJ2-3
cdr3_nt: TGCAGTGCTAGACGCCTAGCGGGAAGCACAGATACGCAGTATTTT
cdr3_aa: CSARRLAGSTDTQYF

d_call: TRBD1
clone_size: many
v_call: TRBV29-1
j_call: TRBJ2-1
cdr3_nt: TGCAGCGTTGTTGAATTCCGGGACAGGGGAACTAGCTCCTACAATGAGCAGTTCTTC
cdr3_aa: CSVVEFRDRGTSSYNEQFF

d_call: -
clone_size: many
v_call: TRBV15
j_call: TRBJ1-2
cdr3_nt: TGTGCCACCAGCAGAAACGCCGGGACAACTTATGGCTACACCTTC
cdr3_aa: CATSRNAGTTYGYTF

d_call: TRBD1
clone_size: many
v_call: TRBV5-1
j_call: TRBJ2-6
cdr3_nt: TGCGCCAGCAGGAGAGAGGGGGCTACTGGGGCCAACGTCCTGACTTTC
cdr3_aa: CASRREGATGANVLTF

d_call: TRBD1
clone_size: few
v_call: TRBV5-1
j_call: TRBJ1-1
cdr3_nt: TGCGCCAGCAGCTTGGCCAAGGACAGGATTCCGTTCAGCACTGAAGCTTTCTTT
cdr3_aa: CASSLAKDRIPFSTEAFF

d_call: -
clone_size: -
v_call: TRBV5-1
j_call: TRBJ2-3
cdr3_nt: TGCGCCAGCAACTCGGGAGTCAGCACAGATACGCAGTATTTT
cdr3_aa: CASNSGVSTDTQYF

d_call: TRBD1
clone_size: few
v_call: TRBV10-3
j_call: TRBJ2-3
cdr3_nt: TGTGCCATCAGTGGGGGACAGGATTCAGATACGCAGTATTTT
cdr3_aa: CAISGGQDSDTQYF